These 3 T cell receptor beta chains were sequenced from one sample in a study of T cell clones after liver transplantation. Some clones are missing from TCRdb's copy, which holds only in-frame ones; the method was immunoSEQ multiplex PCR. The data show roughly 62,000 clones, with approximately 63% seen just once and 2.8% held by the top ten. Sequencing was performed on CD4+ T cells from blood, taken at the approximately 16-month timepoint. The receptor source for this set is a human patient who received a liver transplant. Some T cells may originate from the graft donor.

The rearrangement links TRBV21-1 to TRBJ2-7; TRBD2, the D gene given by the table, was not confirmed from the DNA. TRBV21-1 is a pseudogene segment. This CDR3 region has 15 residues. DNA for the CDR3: TGTGCCAGCAGCAAGGGTTCGGGGGGCTTCTACGAGCAGTACGTC. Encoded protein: CASSKGSGGFYEQYV.

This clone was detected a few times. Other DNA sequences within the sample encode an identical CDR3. The CDR3 spells CASSPTSGSYNEQFF. As DNA, the CDR3 is TGTGCCAGCAGCCCGACTAGCGGGAGCTACAATGAGCAGTTCTTC. This chain connects TRBV7-2 to TRBJ2-1, with TRBD2 identical over 12 bases. The CDR3 covers 15 residues. Germline V gene lookup returns CDR1 SGHTA and CDR2 FQGNSA. Losses at the gene ends were 5 bases for V and 3 bases for J; bases not matched to a gene: 2. The full variable domain, with the rest looked up from reference TRBV7-2 and TRBJ2-1, is GAGVSQSPSNKVTEKGKDVELRCDPISGHTALYWYRQSLGQGLEFLIYFQGNSAPDKSGLPSDRFSAERTGGSVSTLTIQRTQQEDSAVYLCASSPTSGSYNEQFFGPGTRLTVL.

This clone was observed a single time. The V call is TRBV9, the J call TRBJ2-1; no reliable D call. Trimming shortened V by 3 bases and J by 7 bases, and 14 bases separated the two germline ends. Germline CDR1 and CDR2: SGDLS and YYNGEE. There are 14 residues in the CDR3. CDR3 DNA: TGTGCCAGCAGCGCCACGACCCAAGGGAATGAGCAGTTCTTC. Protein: CASSATTQGNEQFF.